This T cell receptor beta chain comes out of a study of blood T cell repertoires in COVID-19. CDR3 length: 16 residues. V lost 4 bases and J lost 4, with 19 bases in between. From germline, CDR1 is SGHRS and CDR2 YFSETQ. This table comes from immunoSEQ multiplex PCR, and its TCRdb copy is limited to in-frame clones, with some not included. The sample shows more than 300,000 clones, approximately 90% of them seen only once. Participant reports of clinical history set cohort assignment. This chain links TRBV5-1 with TRBJ2-3; D may be TRBD2 (6 bases). Sequences were obtained from PBMCs or T cells enriched from blood (not recorded which). This TCR was sampled from a woman in her 40s who had been exposed to COVID-19. CDR3 protein: CASSASRGGVSDTQYF. The CDR3 bases are TGCGCCAGCAGCGCCTCTAGGGGCGGGGTATCAGATACGCAGTATTTT.